The 26 T cell receptor beta chains presented below share a single source sample, sequenced in a study of Graves' ophthalmopathy and Graves' hyperthyroidism. The sequenced template was RNA, covering the TCR beta CDR3 region. HTBI-primed first-round RT-PCR preceded second-round multiplex PCR. TCRdb recomputed calls from the multiplex PCR reads with MiXCR, one row per CDR3 protein. Here the sample spans over a million distinct CDR3 sequences, less than 45% being singletons. The sample comprised peripheral blood or thyroid tissue (not recorded which). These receptors came from an adult man with Graves' hyperthyroidism.

This clonotype has at least ten counts. The chain is built from TRBV6-5 and TRBJ1-2; perhaps TRBD1 as D (6 bases). The length of the CDR3 is 14 residues. Trimming removed 4 bases from V and 3 bases from J, with 12 bases in between. The V gene's germline CDR1 is MNHEY and CDR2 SVGAGI. This CDR3 reads CASSLRGADYGYTF. The CDR3, as DNA: TGTGCCAGCAGTTTGCGGGGGGCCGACTATGGCTACACCTTC.

This chain links TRBV15 with TRBJ2-3; 13 bases align to TRBD2. CDR3 length: 15 amino acids. The ends lost 8 bases at V and 6 bases at J; junction bases unmatched: 8. The germline V gene has CDR1 LNHNV and CDR2 YYDKDF (reference sequence). The CDR3 loop reads CATLSGLAGADTQYF. CDR3 sequence (DNA): TGTGCCACCTTGAGCGGACTAGCGGGGGCTGATACGCAGTATTTT.

V is TRBV29-1 and J is TRBJ1-3; TRBD1 matches at 8 bases. The CDR3 spans 15 residues. The germline CDR1 and CDR2 sequences are SQVTM and ANQGSEA. The junction had 14 bases not matched to a gene; V was cut back by 7 bases and J by 6 bases. The CDR3, as DNA: TGCAGCGCCTGGTCGGGACAGGCTAATGAAAACACCATATATTTT. Translated, it gives CSAWSGQANENTIYF. The entire variable domain, with the rest obtained from reference TRBV29-1 and TRBJ1-3, is as follows: SAVISQKPSRDICQRGTSLTIQCQVDSQVTMMFWYRQQPGQSLTLIATANQGSEATYESGFVIDKFPISRPNLTFSTLTVSNMSPEDSSIYLCSAWSGQANENTIYFGEGSWLTVV.

The genes are TRBV6-5 and TRBJ2-7; the match to TRBD1 covers 7 bases. The CDR3 spans 15 residues. V shed 4 bases and J 2 bases; nucleotides not matched to a gene: 8. From germline, CDR1 is MNHEY and CDR2 SVGAGI. For the CDR3, the DNA is TGTGCCAGCAGTTTTACCTCGGGACAGCCCTACGAGCAGTACTTC. Amino acids: CASSFTSGQPYEQYF.

The CDR3 nucleotides are TGTGCCAGCAGCCGCAGGGGATCGGCCTATGGCTACACCTTC. Protein sequence: CASSRRGSAYGYTF. V usage is TRBV7-2 and J usage is TRBJ1-2; maybe TRBD1 (6 bases). V was cut by 5 bases and J by 4 bases, with 14 bases left in between. The germline V gene has CDR1 SGHTA and CDR2 FQGNSA. The CDR3 extends over 14 amino acids.

This clonotype was seen many times. The chain is built from TRBV29-1 and TRBJ1-1; D may be TRBD1 (6 bases). Deletions cut 5 bases from V and 8 bases from J, with 15 bases between. The CDR3 sequence is 12 residues long. In germline, CDR1 is SQVTM, CDR2 ANQGSEA. The CDR3 protein is CSVWDGGAEAFF. CDR3 DNA sequence: TGCAGCGTTTGGGACGGGGGGGCAGAAGCTTTCTTT.

On this clonotype: A much larger clone lies a single base off, so this may be a read error. The chain links TRBV20-1 to TRBJ2-5; D might be TRBD2 (5 bases). CDR3 size: 11 residues. In germline, CDR1 is DFQATT, CDR2 SNEGSKA (reference sequence). The germline V and J ends were trimmed by 5 bases and 7 bases, with 11 bases remaining between them. The CDR3 sequence: CSAADGGTQYF. The CDR3 bases are TGCAGTGCTGCGGACGGAGGGACCCAGTACTTC.

With regard to this clonotype: The final CDR3 position lacks the conserved phenylalanine or tryptophan, pointing to a likely read error. The CDR3 nucleotides read TGTGCCAGCAGTTACCCGGCCGCGGGGTTAGCGGGCAGGGCCATCTACGAGCAGTACTTA. Residues: CASSYPAAGLAGRAIYEQYL. J is TRBJ2-7 and V is TRBV14; TRBD2 matches at 7 bases. Trimming at V came to 6 bases and at J to 3 bases, leaving 26 bases not matched to a gene. CDR1 and CDR2 (germline): SGHDN, FVKESK. This CDR3 is 20 amino acids long.

This clonotype showed up just a few times. The V gene is TRBV3-1, the J gene TRBJ1-3, with 9 bases fitting TRBD1. The V segment lost 3 bases and the J segment 1 base; nucleotides outside the gene matches: 4. The CDR3 contains 16 residues. The germline V gene encodes CDR1 LGHDT and CDR2 YNNKEL (reference sequence). The CDR3 reads CASSHSGTGSGNTIYF. Written as DNA, the CDR3 is TGTGCCAGCAGCCATTCCGGGACAGGGTCTGGAAACACCATATATTTT.

The V gene is TRBV25-1, the J gene TRBJ2-2; D not resolved. CDR1 MGHDK and CDR2 SYGVNS come from the germline V gene. Trimming left V 7 bases short and J 3 bases short, with 9 bases between. The CDR3 covers 13 residues. The CDR3, as DNA: TGTGCCAGCACCCCCATTCACACCGGGGAGCTGTTTTTT. It is translated as CASTPIHTGELFF.

This clonotype has at least ten counts. The chain is built from TRBV7-3 and TRBJ1-6; tentative D call: TRBD1 (6 bases). The germline V and J ends were trimmed by 1 base and 10 bases, with 8 bases remaining between them. The CDR3 has 13 amino acids. Per the germline V gene, CDR1 is SGHTA and CDR2 is FQGTGA. The CDR3 reads CASSLRDKSPLHF. The DNA for the CDR3 is TGTGCCAGCAGCTTAAGGGACAAATCACCCCTCCACTTT.

This clonotype was found many times. The chain joins TRBV7-6 to TRBJ2-7; 9 bases match TRBD1. V lost 4 bases to trimming and J lost 4 bases; unmatched junction nucleotides: 8. The germline gives CDR1 SGHVS, CDR2 FNYEAQ. The CDR3 has 15 amino acids. The CDR3 DNA reads TGTGCCAGCAGCTCCGCCGGGACAGGGTGGTACGAGCAGTACTTC. Its protein product is CASSSAGTGWYEQYF.

The gene calls are TRBV29-1 and TRBJ1-2; no reliable D call. CDR1 is SQVTM, CDR2 ANQGSEA, per germline. The germline V and J ends were trimmed by 3 bases and 0 bases, with 8 bases remaining between them. This CDR3 has 13 amino acids. Here the CDR3 reads CSVERLSNYGYTF. The CDR3 coding sequence is TGCAGCGTTGAGAGGCTTTCTAACTATGGCTACACCTTC.

This clonotype was found a few times. The chain employs TRBV11-2 and TRBJ2-7, with D maybe TRBD2 (7 bases). The CDR3 runs to 16 residues. CDR1 and CDR2 from the germline V gene are SGHAT and FQNNGV. V gave up 1 base and J gave up 4 bases, with 17 bases separating them. CDR3 region: CASSLAITGGLYEQYF. As DNA, the CDR3 is TGTGCCAGCAGCTTAGCTATAACGGGGGGCTTATACGAGCAGTACTTC.

The chain combines TRBV28 with TRBJ1-5; 7 bases are a match to TRBD1. The CDR3 has 17 amino acids. The germline V gene encodes CDR1 MDHEN and CDR2 SYDVKM. V shed 4 bases, J shed 0 bases, and the junction held 9 bases outside the gene matches. The CDR3 reads CASSSTGTETSNQPQHF. The CDR3 DNA sequence: TGTGCCAGCAGTTCGACCGGGACAGAGACTAGCAATCAGCCCCAGCATTTT.

The chain uses TRBV2 and TRBJ1-3; D ambiguous. The length of the CDR3 is 15 residues. Germline V gives CDR1 SNHLY, CDR2 FYNNEI. Trimming took off 5 bases at V and 2 bases at J, with 13 bases between the two ends. The CDR3 is CASSSTLGTGNTIYF. The DNA of the CDR3 is TGTGCCAGCAGTTCCACGTTAGGGACTGGAAACACCATATATTTT.

This clonotype has at least ten counts. V and J are TRBV7-7 and TRBJ2-2; 7 bases fit TRBD1. J gave up 2 bases and V 5 bases, and 5 bases lay outside the gene matches. Germline CDR1 is SSHAT and CDR2 is FNYEAQ (reference sequence). The length of the CDR3 is 15 residues. CDR3 sequence (DNA): TGTGCCAGCAGCAAGACAGGGACAAACACCGGGGAGCTGTTTTTT. Translated, it gives CASSKTGTNTGELFF.

Many counts were recorded for this clonotype. The chain employs TRBV5-1 and TRBJ1-1; no clear D gene. Trimming took 4 bases from V and 0 from J, leaving 7 bases between them. Germline V CDR1 and CDR2: SGHRS, YFSETQ. The CDR3 spans 13 residues. The CDR3 spells CASSENLNTEAFF. CDR3 DNA sequence: TGCGCCAGCAGCGAAAACTTGAACACTGAAGCTTTCTTT.

This clonotype was detected only once. The rearrangement uses TRBV7-3 and TRBJ2-3, with D uncertain. The DNA end lines up better with TRBJ1-5; the J call may be wrong. This CDR3 has 15 amino acids. Germline CDR1 and CDR2: SGHTA and FQGTGA. CDR3 DNA: TGTGCCAGCAGCTTAGCCGAGAAGCCCACAGATACGCAGCATTTT. This sequence encodes CASSLAEKPTDTQHF.

The chain is built from TRBV7-9 and TRBJ2-7; the D gene is possibly TRBD2 (6 bases). The CDR3 is made up of 16 amino acids. Between the trimmed V and J ends, which lost 5 bases and 3 bases, there was a span of 20 bases. Per germline, CDR1 SEHNR and CDR2 FQNEAQ (reference sequence). The DNA for the CDR3 is TGTGCCAGCAGCCCAAACCAGTGGACTAACAACTACGAGCAGTACTTC. Amino acid sequence: CASSPNQWTNNYEQYF.

This clonotype appeared many times. The chain links TRBV11-2 to TRBJ1-2, with TRBD1 matching over 9 bases. Germline V lookup: CDR1 SGHAT, CDR2 FQNNGV. Germline trimming cut 5 bases from V and 2 bases from J; bases unmatched to any gene: 3. The CDR3 has 14 amino acids. The CDR3 spells CASSPTGGNYGYTF. The CDR3 DNA follows: TGTGCCAGCAGCCCGACAGGGGGAAACTATGGCTACACCTTC.

The CDR3, as DNA: TGTGCCAGCAGCTCTTGGACTAGCGGGAGTACGGTCACTCTTACCGGGGAGCTGTTTTTT. Its translation is CASSSWTSGSTVTLTGELFF. The chain recombines TRBV5-4 with TRBJ2-2, with 13 bases that match TRBD2. V shed 3 bases, J shed 5 bases, and the junction held 16 bases outside the gene matches. Germline CDR1 is SGHNT and CDR2 is YYREEE (reference sequence). This CDR3 comprises 20 residues.

This clonotype has just a few counts. V and J are TRBV25-1 and TRBJ1-4; the D is unclear. The CDR3 loop spans 14 amino acids. The germline V and J ends were trimmed by 2 bases and 12 bases, with 16 bases remaining between them. CDR1 is MGHDK and CDR2 is SYGVNS in the germline V gene. The CDR3 loop is CASSERTENGQLFF. The CDR3 DNA reads TGTGCCAGCAGTGAAAGGACGGAGAATGGGCAACTGTTTTTT.

This clonotype occurred many times. The CDR3 sequence is CASSLRQGKNTEAFF. CDR3 coding DNA: TGCGCCAGCAGCTTGCGGCAGGGGAAGAACACTGAAGCTTTCTTT. The chain has TRBV5-1 and TRBJ1-1, with TRBD1 as a possible D gene (6 bases). The ends were cut back, 1 base at V and 1 base at J, with 11 bases in the middle. Germline V gene lookup returns CDR1 SGHRS and CDR2 YFSETQ. This CDR3 is 15 amino acids long.

This clonotype was recorded only once. The junction shows a germline mismatch at one end, possibly a read error. This CDR3 reads CSAKKTGTSGSVSGELFF. The CDR3 nucleotides read TGTAGCGCTAAAAAAACCGGGACTAGCGGGAGCGTAAGCGGGGAGCTGTTTTTT. The V gene is TRBV29-1, the J gene TRBJ2-2; TRBD2 agrees at 14 bases. The CDR3 consists of 18 residues. Germline V gives CDR1 SQVTM, CDR2 ANQGSEA.

Comment on this clonotype: It may be a read error: a sequence one base away is much more abundant. V gene TRBV11-2 combines with J gene TRBJ1-6; 7 bases line up with TRBD1. The CDR3 spans 14 residues. CDR1 is SGHAT, CDR2 FQNNGV, per germline. In DNA form, the CDR3 reads TGTGCCAGCAGCTTACCCAGGGGGGGTTCACCCCTCCTCTTT. Translation gives CASSLPRGGSPLLF.